The next 5 T cell receptor beta chains were all read from a single sample in a study of STAT5B mutations in CD4+ large granular lymphocyte leukemia. Data came from immunoSEQ multiplex PCR; TCRdb stores just in-frame clones and leaves some out. This sample has 40,000 or so clones, with approximately 72% found just once. The material sequenced was CD4+ T cells from blood buffy coats. The receptors shown here come from a human donor in good health.

V is TRBV14 and J is TRBJ2-7, with D maybe TRBD1 (5 bases). The CDR3 has 14 residues. Trimming cost V 4 bases and J 3 bases, with 13 bases left between them. The V gene's germline CDR1 is SGHDN and CDR2 FVKESK. The chain's CDR3 is CASSRTFDSYEQYF. DNA of the CDR3: TGTGCCAGCAGCCGAACCTTCGACAGCTACGAGCAGTACTTC.

V usage is TRBV14 and J usage is TRBJ2-1; perhaps D is TRBD1 or TRBD2 (5 bases each). The germline CDR1 and CDR2 sequences are SGHDN and FVKESK. The V end was cut by 1 base, the J end by 3 bases, with 10 bases between. The CDR3 totals 15 residues. CDR3: CASSQVGTLYNEQFF. DNA of the CDR3: TGTGCCAGCAGCCAAGTCGGGACCCTCTACAATGAGCAGTTCTTC.

This chain uses TRBV18 with TRBJ2-1; 8 nucleotides line up with TRBD1. CDR3 length equals 16 residues. CDR1 and CDR2 from the germline V gene are KGHSH and LQKENI. V lost 1 base to trimming and J lost 8 bases; unmatched junction nucleotides: 10. In DNA, the CDR3 is TGTGCCAGCTCACCACGATCGCGACAGGGGAACGATGAGCAGTTCTTC. Amino acids: CASSPRSRQGNDEQFF.

The chain has TRBV19 and TRBJ2-7, with D maybe TRBD1 (5 bases). The V gene's germline CDR1 is LNHDA and CDR2 SQIVND (reference sequence). V was shortened by 3 bases and J by 5 bases, with 14 bases between the two germline ends. This CDR3 spans 14 amino acids. The CDR3 here is CASSIWGRFDEQYF. The CDR3 bases are TGTGCCAGTAGTATTTGGGGCAGGTTTGACGAGCAGTACTTC.

This chain links TRBV11-2 with TRBJ2-1; TRBD1 agrees at 8 bases. The V and J ends lost 4 bases and 4 bases, in that order; junction bases with no gene match: 6. Germline-derived CDR1 and CDR2 are SGHAT and FQNNGV. The CDR3 has 15 amino acids. CDR3 sequence reads: CASSYGDRQYNEQFF. CDR3 DNA sequence: TGTGCCAGCAGCTATGGGGACAGGCAGTACAATGAGCAGTTCTTC. Using reference TRBV11-2 and TRBJ2-1 for the parts outside the CDR3, the full variable domain is EAGVAQSPRYKIIEKRQSVAFWCNPISGHATLYWYQQILGQGPKLLIQFQNNGVVDDSQLPKDRFSAERLKGVDSTLKIQPAKLEDSAVYLCASSYGDRQYNEQFFGPGTRLTVL.